The T cell receptor beta chain under discussion was sequenced for a study of monozygotic twins with inflammatory bowel disease. As regards this clonotype: No antigen is known for it.

Each TCR library used 3500 ng of total RNA. TCRdb re-called the 5' RACE reads and shows each CDR3 protein once, DNA omitted. Across some 200,000 distinct CDR3 sequences, the top ten clones capture roughly 7.5% of the sample. The CDR3 totals 16 residues. Looked up from germline, CDR1 is DFQATT and CDR2 is SNEGSKA (reference sequence). Findings of the study overall: Differing T cell subtypes remained indistinguishable. Relative clonotype sharing with others was diminished in IBD patients versus healthy twins, particularly with disease activity.

Sequencing used blood. The TCR was taken from a human donor with ulcerative colitis or Crohn's disease, or a healthy co-twin of an affected twin (not recorded which). The chain combines TRBV20-1 with TRBJ2-5; TCRdb picks TRBD2, but there is no DNA to check that call. The chain's CDR3 is CSARAGLLRYQETQYF.